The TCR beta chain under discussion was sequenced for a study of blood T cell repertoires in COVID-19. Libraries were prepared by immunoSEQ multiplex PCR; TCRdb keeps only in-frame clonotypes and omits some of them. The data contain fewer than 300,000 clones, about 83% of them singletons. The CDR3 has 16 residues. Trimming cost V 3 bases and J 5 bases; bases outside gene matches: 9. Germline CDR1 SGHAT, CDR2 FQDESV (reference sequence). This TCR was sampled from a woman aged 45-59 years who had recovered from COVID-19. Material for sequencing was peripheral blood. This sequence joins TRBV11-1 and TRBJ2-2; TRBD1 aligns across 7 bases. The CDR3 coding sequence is TGTGCCAGCAGCTTTTCGGGACAGCTCCTGACCGGGGAGCTGTTTTTT. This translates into CASSFSGQLLTGELFF.